This T cell receptor (beta chain) was identified during a study of cytomegalovirus exposure and HLA in healthy donors. Only in-frame clones appear in the TCRdb table, and some are missing; sequencing was by immunoSEQ multiplex PCR. The sample has some 98,000 clones; around 88% are singletons. Germline V gene data show CDR1 as SGHTA and CDR2 as FQGNSA. Trimming removed 3 bases at V and 3 bases at J, with 12 bases between. The CDR3 has 14 residues. This chain uses TRBV7-2 with TRBJ2-7; possibly TRBD1 for D (6 bases). The source of this sequence is a woman aged 30 to 39 in good health and CMV-seronegative. The sequenced sample was PBMCs. Written as DNA, the CDR3 is TGTGCCAGCAGCTTCGTAGACAGGAGCTACGAGCAGTACTTC. Its protein product is CASSFVDRSYEQYF.